This T cell receptor (beta chain) was identified in a study of blood T cell repertoires in COVID-19. TCRdb's copy holds only in-frame clones and misses some; the assay was immunoSEQ multiplex PCR. This repertoire shows around 84,000 clones, 80% found once; its top ten account for more than 10%. The CDR3 has 12 amino acids. Germline V CDR1 and CDR2: LNHDA, SQIVND (reference sequence). V shed 4 bases and J shed 8 bases, with 11 bases lying between them. Sequencing was carried out using peripheral blood. J is TRBJ1-1 and V is TRBV19; no firm D call. The source is a woman in her thirties or forties with active or convalescent COVID-19. The CDR3 coding sequence is TGTGCCAGTAGTACGCCACCAGGAGAAGCTTTCTTT. It yields the protein CASSTPPGEAFF. The complete variable domain, with remaining parts taken from reference TRBV19 and TRBJ1-1, reads DGGITQSPKYLFRKEGQNVTLSCEQNLNHDAMYWYRQDPGQGLRLIYYSQIVNDFQKGDIAEGYSVSREKKESFPLTVTSAQKNPTAFYLCASSTPPGEAFFGQGTRLTVV.